The 7 T cell receptor beta chains in this list originate from one sample, sequenced in a study of CD8 T cells in ankylosing spondylitis. TCRdb analysed the 5' RACE reads with MiXCR anew, one entry per CDR3 protein. Here the sample spans about 150,000 distinct CDR3 sequences, about a third being singletons. The sample taken for sequencing was synovial fluid, either unsorted or a sorted T cell fraction (not recorded which). The receptors come from a male donor with ankylosing spondylitis.

This clonotype was observed many times. The genes are TRBV6-5 and TRBJ2-7; D tentatively reads TRBD1 or TRBD2 (7 bases each). Trimming took 3 bases from V and 2 from J, leaving 14 bases between them. CDR3 length: 15 residues. The germline V gene encodes CDR1 MNHEY and CDR2 SVGAGI. The CDR3 coding sequence is TGTGCCAGCAGTTATCAGACAGGGAGGGCCTACGAGCAGTACTTC. It translates to CASSYQTGRAYEQYF.

This clonotype occurred a few times. The chain combines TRBV30 with TRBJ1-2, with unresolved D. From germline, CDR1 is GTSNPN and CDR2 SVGIG (reference sequence). With 2 bases removed from V and 5 bases from J, the gap between germline ends came to 6 bases. This CDR3 is built from 11 residues. The CDR3 DNA reads as TGTGCCTGGAGTCGAGCATATGGCTACACCTTC. It translates to CAWSRAYGYTF.

The gene calls are TRBV7-9 and TRBJ2-7; 7 bases align to TRBD2. V gave up 5 bases and J gave up 0 bases; unmatched junction bases: 4. This CDR3 has 14 amino acids. Germline V gene lookup returns CDR1 SEHNR and CDR2 FQNEAQ (reference sequence). The CDR3 here is CASSLPGGSYEQYF. CDR3 coding DNA: TGTGCCAGCAGCCTCCCGGGGGGCTCCTACGAGCAGTACTTC.

The chain links TRBV15 to TRBJ2-2; no definite D call. The CDR3 contains 13 residues. V lost 1 base and J lost 4, with 4 bases in between. Germline V gene data show CDR1 as LNHNV and CDR2 as YYDKDF (reference sequence). The CDR3 region is CATSRVITGELFF. The DNA of the CDR3 is TGTGCCACCAGCAGAGTTATCACCGGGGAGCTGTTTTTT. The complete variable domain, with remaining parts taken from reference TRBV15 and TRBJ2-2, reads DAMVIQNPRYQVTQFGKPVTLSCSQTLNHNVMYWYQQKSSQAPKLLFHYYDKDFNNEADTPDNFQSRRPNTSFCFLDIRSPGLGDTAMYLCATSRVITGELFFGEGSRLTVL.

This clonotype was recorded a few times. The CDR3 DNA reads as TGTGCCAGCAGCTTAGAGACAGGCCTTTTGAATCAGCCCCAGCATTTT. Amino acids: CASSLETGLLNQPQHF. This chain joins TRBV7-8 and TRBJ1-5; maybe TRBD1 (6 bases). Per the germline V gene, CDR1 is SGHVS and CDR2 is FQNEAQ. This CDR3 has 16 residues. Trimming took 1 base from V and 4 from J, leaving 14 bases between them.

The chain is built from TRBV5-5 and TRBJ1-1; no firm D call. From germline, CDR1 is SGHKS and CDR2 YYEKEE (reference sequence). The V and J ends lost 0 bases and 11 bases respectively, with 14 bases between them. The CDR3 covers 13 residues. DNA of the CDR3: TGTGCCAGCAGCTTGGAAGGCCGAGAGTGGGCTTTCTTT. This encodes CASSLEGREWAFF. Using reference TRBV5-5 and TRBJ1-1 for the parts outside the CDR3, the full variable domain is DAGVTQSPTHLIKTRGQQVTLRCSPISGHKSVSWYQQVLGQGPQFIFQYYEKEERGRGNFPDRFSARQFPNYSSELNVNALLLGDSALYLCASSLEGREWAFFGQGTRLTVV.

There are many counts of this clonotype. This chain links TRBV29-1 with TRBJ2-1; a possible D gene is TRBD2 (5 bases). Trimming removed 4 bases from V and 10 bases from J, with 14 bases in between. Germline-derived CDR1 and CDR2 are SQVTM and ANQGSEA. There are 12 residues in the CDR3. The CDR3 nucleotides are TGCAGCGTTGCCCCCGGGATGGAGGAGCAGTTCTTC. This codes for CSVAPGMEEQFF.